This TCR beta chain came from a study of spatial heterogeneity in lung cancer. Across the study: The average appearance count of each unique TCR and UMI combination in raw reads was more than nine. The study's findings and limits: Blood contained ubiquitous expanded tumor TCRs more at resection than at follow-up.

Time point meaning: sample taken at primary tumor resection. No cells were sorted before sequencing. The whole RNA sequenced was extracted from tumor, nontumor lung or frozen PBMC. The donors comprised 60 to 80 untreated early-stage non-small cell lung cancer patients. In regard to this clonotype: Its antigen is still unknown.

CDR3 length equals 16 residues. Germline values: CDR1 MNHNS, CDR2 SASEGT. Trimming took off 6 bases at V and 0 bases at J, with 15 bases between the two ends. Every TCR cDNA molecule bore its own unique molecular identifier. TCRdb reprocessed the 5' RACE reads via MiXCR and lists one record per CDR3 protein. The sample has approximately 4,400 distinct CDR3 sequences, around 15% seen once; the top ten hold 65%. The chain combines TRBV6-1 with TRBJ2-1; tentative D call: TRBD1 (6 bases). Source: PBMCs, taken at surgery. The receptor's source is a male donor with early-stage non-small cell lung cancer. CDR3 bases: TGTGCCAGCAGACAGCCCGGACAGCTCTCCTACAATGAGCAGTTCTTC. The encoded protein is CASRQPGQLSYNEQFF.